The following is a TCR beta chain sequence with its context. Its target antigen remains unknown. Qualities for individual bases were not recorded, and no much larger clone is one base off. V and J lose 5 bases and 7 bases, and a span of 14 bases separates them. CDR1 and CDR2 were assigned from the germline V gene as SGHAT and FQNNGV. The cysteine opens and the phenylalanine closes a CDR3 of 13 amino acids. Kept here is only the CDR3 DNA, which spans 39 bases and is read in frame from base 1. Read against the paper, the sample's treatment or condition label means: live attenuated yellow fever vaccine strain. At each blood-draw timepoint, two biological replicates of bulk PBMCs were obtained. PBMCs were isolated from peripheral blood using a standard Ficoll-Paque protocol. TriZol was used to extract RNA from bulk PBMCs, from CD4 and CD8 fractions, and from dextramer-positive and dextramer-negative fractions.

TCR cDNA was synthesized by 5'RACE template switching, through which a universal primer site and unique molecular identifiers were introduced. Priming of cDNA synthesis was performed from both the TCR alpha and TCR beta constant segments. Two PCR steps were used to amplify libraries, with sample barcodes and sequencing adapters being added in the second step. Sequencing of the libraries was done on either Illumina HiSeq 2500 (2x100 bp) or NovaSeq (2x150 bp). The study's own analysis went as follows. MIGEC was used to demultiplex reads and collapse the reads into UMI consensus sequences, and MiXCR was used for V(D)J alignment. Vaccine-responding clonotypes were identified with edgeR using replicate PBMC samples, with FDR below 0.01 and a log2 fold change above 5 up to day 15 being required. CD4 or CD8 identity was assigned to each bulk clonotype according to whether the clonotype was present at higher abundance in the sequenced CD4 repertoire or the sequenced CD8 repertoire. Through fastp at Q25 and MiXCR, TCRdb rebuilt clones from the public reads, retaining in-frame beta chains. Rows with one shared CDR3 protein collapse into an entry with the most common genes and DNA. For this entry, the V and J calls and clone size follow TCRdb and not the study's own pipeline. Recorded for this sample are 400,000 to 650,000 distinct CDR3 sequences; 20% to 25% of them occurred a single time. The top ten clonotypes cover 15% to 20% of the sample.

This specimen comes from a study of T cells after yellow fever vaccination (dated 2019 in TCRdb). Describing the broader study: Libraries from fractions with low cell numbers were prepared with the SMART-Seq v4 Ultra Low Input RNA kit. To follow T-cell clones before and after primary and booster YFV17D yellow fever vaccination, bulk TCR alpha and beta repertoires were sequenced over time. The cohort comprised two healthy male donors, one aged 18 to 30 and one aged 30 to 39 years. Bulk PBMC replicates and cell subsets were isolated from blood drawn at multiple timepoints before and after both primary and secondary immunization. Findings and caveats that apply to the study as a whole: The secondary T-cell response was found to be weaker but faster than the primary response, with a peak reached on day 5 rather than on day 15. A small share of clonotypes was detected in both CD4 and CD8 compartments, with the overlap likely arising from convergent recombination. Only two donors were included in the study, so the extent to which the findings can be generalized is limited. After the booster, most clones that had expanded after primary vaccination were detected again (about 97% of CD4 and around 88% of CD8), suggesting broad maintenance of memory. FACS-sorted repertoires could contain abundant contaminating clonotypes from the bulk population, so computational filtering was required.

The chain employs TRBV11-2 and TRBJ1-1, and perhaps TRBD1 as D gene, on 6 matching bases. Sequenced material: PBMCs, taken more than 20 days after the first yellow fever vaccination. The sequence was collected from a man aged 18-30 years who received the YFV17D yellow fever vaccine. The CDR3: CASSPRGLSEAFF. The nucleotides are TGTGCCAGCAGCCCCAGGGGACTGAGTGAAGCTTTCTTT. Extended through the reference TRBV11-2 and TRBJ1-1 proteins, this CDR3 yields the full variable domain: EAGVAQSPRYKIIEKRQSVAFWCNPISGHATLYWYQQILGQGPKLLIQFQNNGVVDDSQLPKDRFSAERLKGVDSTLKIQPAKLEDSAVYLCASSPRGLSEAFFGQGTRLTVV.